This TCR beta chain was sequenced during a study of blood T cells in healthy people across ages. The authors ran a second PCR of roughly 6 to 12 cycles using a sample-barcoded 5' primer and a J-beta primer mix. TCRdb re-derived calls from the 5' RACE reads in MiXCR, one entry per CDR3 protein. Of approximately 1,700,000 distinct CDR3 sequences in the sample, 35% to 50% are singletons; the top ten hold approximately 22%. Germline CDR1 and CDR2: MDHEN and SYDVKM. Germline trimming cut 5 bases from V and 8 bases from J; bases unmatched to any gene: 10. CDR3 length: 14 residues. This receptor was identified in a human donor in good health. Sequencing input: blood. The chain joins TRBV28 to TRBJ1-2; 8 nucleotides align to TRBD1. The CDR3 loop reads CASSARTGSYGYTF. The CDR3 region has the DNA TGTGCCAGCAGTGCGCGGACAGGGAGTTACGGCTACACCTTC.